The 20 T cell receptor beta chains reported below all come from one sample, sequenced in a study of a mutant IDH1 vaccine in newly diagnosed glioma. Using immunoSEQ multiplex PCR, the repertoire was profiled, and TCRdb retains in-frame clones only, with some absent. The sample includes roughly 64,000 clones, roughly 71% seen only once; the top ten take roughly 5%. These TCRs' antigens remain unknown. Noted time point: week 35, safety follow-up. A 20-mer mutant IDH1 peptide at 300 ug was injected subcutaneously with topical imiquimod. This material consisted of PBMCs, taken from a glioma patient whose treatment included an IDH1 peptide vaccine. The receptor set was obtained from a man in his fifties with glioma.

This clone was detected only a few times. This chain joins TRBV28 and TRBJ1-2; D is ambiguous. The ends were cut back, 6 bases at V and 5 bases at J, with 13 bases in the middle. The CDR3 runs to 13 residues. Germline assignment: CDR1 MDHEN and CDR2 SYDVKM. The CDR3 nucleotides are TGTGCCAGCAGCCAAAGGGCGGGATATGGCTACACCTTC. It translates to CASSQRAGYGYTF.

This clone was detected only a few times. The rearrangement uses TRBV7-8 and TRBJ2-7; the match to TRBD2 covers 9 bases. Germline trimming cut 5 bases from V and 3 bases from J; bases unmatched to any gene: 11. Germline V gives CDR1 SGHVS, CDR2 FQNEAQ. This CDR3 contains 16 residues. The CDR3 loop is CASSPSGVAGDYEQYF. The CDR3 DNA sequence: TGTGCCAGCAGCCCCTCCGGGGTAGCGGGGGACTACGAGCAGTACTTC.

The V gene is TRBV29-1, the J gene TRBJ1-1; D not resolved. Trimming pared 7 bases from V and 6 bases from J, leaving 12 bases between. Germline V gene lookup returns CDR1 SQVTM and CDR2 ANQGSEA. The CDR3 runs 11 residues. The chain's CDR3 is CSGEFLSEAFF. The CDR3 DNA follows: TGCAGCGGGGAATTTCTATCTGAAGCTTTCTTT.

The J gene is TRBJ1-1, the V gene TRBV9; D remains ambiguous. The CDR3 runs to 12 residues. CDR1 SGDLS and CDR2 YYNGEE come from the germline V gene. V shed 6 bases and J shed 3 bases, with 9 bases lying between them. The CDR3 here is CASNRGDTEAFF. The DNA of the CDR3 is TGTGCCAGCAATAGAGGAGACACTGAAGCTTTCTTT.

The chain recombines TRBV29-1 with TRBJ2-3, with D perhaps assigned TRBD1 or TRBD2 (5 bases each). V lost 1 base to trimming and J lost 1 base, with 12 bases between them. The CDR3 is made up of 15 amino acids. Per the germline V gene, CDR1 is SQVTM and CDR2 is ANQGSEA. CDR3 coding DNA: TGCAGCGTTGAAGGTGAGAGGGGCCGCACAGATACGCAGTATTTT. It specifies CSVEGERGRTDTQYF.

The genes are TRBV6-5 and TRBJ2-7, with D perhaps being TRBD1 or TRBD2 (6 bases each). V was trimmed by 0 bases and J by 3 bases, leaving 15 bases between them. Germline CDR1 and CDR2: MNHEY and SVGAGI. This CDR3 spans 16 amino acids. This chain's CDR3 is CASSYSRDKMNYEQYF. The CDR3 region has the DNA TGTGCCAGCAGTTACTCGCGGGACAAGATGAACTACGAGCAGTACTTC.

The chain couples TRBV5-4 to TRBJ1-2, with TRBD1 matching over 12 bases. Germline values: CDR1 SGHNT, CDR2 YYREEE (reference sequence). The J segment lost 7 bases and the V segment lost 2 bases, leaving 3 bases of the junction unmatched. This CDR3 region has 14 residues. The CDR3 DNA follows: TGTGCCAGCAGCTTTCCGGGACAGGGGGCTGGCTACACCTTC. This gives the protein CASSFPGQGAGYTF. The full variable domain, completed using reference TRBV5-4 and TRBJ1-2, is ETGVTQSPTHLIKTRGQQVTLRCSSQSGHNTVSWYQQALGQGPQFIFQYYREEENGRGNFPPRFSGLQFPNYSSELNVNALELDDSALYLCASSFPGQGAGYTFGSGTRLTVV.

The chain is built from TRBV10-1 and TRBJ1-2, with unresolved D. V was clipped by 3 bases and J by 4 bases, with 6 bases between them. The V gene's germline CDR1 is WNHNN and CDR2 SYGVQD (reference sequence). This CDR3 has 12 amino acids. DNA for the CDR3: TGCGCCAGCAGTGAAAATCTCTATGGCTACACCTTC. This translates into CASSENLYGYTF.

The CDR3 bases are TGTGCCACCAGCAGAGGCAGGGAAGTCGGCGAGCAGTACTTC. Translated: CATSRGREVGEQYF. The chain couples TRBV15 to TRBJ2-7, with D possibly being TRBD1 (5 bases). The V end was cut by 1 base, the J end by 6 bases, with 13 bases between. The germline V gene encodes CDR1 LNHNV and CDR2 YYDKDF (reference sequence). This CDR3 region has 14 residues.

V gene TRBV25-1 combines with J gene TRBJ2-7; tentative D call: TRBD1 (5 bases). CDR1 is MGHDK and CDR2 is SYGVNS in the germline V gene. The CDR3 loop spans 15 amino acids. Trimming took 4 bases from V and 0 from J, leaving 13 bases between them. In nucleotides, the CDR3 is TGTGCCAGCAGTGGGGGCGGTTTTCCCTCCTACGAGCAGTACTTC. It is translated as CASSGGGFPSYEQYF.

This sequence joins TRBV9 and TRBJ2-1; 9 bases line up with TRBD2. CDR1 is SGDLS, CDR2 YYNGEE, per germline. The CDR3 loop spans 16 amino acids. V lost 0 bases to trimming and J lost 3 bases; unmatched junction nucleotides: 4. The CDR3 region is CASSVGVTSGYNEQFF. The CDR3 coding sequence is TGTGCCAGCAGCGTAGGGGTGACTAGCGGCTACAATGAGCAGTTCTTC.

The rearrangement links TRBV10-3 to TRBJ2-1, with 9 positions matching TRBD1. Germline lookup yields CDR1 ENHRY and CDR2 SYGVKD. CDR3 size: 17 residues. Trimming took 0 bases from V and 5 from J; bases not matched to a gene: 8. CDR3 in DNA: TGTGCCATCAGTGAGTCGATTGGGACAGGGTATAACAATGAGCAGTTCTTC. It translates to CAISESIGTGYNNEQFF.

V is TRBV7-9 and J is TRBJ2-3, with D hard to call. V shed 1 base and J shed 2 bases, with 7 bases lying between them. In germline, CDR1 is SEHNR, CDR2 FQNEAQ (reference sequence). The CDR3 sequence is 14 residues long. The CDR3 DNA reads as TGTGCCAGCAGCTTAGACACCCTCACAGATACGCAGTATTTT. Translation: CASSLDTLTDTQYF.

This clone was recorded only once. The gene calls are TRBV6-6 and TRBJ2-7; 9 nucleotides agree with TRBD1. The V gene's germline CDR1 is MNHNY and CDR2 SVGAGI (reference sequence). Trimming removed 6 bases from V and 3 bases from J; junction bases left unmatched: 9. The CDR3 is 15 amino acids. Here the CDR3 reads CASRPRDRDGYEQYF. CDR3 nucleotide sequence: TGTGCCAGCAGACCCCGGGACAGGGATGGCTACGAGCAGTACTTC.

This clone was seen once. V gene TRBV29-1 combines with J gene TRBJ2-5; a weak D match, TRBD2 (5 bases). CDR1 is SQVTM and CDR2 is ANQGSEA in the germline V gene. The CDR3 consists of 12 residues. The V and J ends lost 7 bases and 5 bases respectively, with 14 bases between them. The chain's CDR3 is CSAGGQTETQYF. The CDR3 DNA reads TGCAGCGCCGGAGGTCAAACGGAGACCCAGTACTTC.

The CDR3 reads CASSPRTGGFTEAFF. The DNA for the CDR3 is TGTGCCAGCAGCCCCCGGACAGGGGGCTTCACTGAAGCTTTCTTT. The rearrangement joins TRBV5-4 to TRBJ1-1; 11 bases map to TRBD1. Losses at the gene ends were 4 bases for V and 4 bases for J; bases not matched to a gene: 6. CDR1 and CDR2 (germline): SGHNT, YYREEE (reference sequence). This CDR3 region has 15 residues.

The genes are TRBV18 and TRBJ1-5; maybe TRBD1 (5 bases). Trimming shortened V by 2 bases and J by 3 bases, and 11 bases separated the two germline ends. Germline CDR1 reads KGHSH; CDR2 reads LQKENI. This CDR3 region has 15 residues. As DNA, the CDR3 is TGTGCCAGCTCACCAGGGGGTCCCAACAATCAGCCCCAGCATTTT. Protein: CASSPGGPNNQPQHF.

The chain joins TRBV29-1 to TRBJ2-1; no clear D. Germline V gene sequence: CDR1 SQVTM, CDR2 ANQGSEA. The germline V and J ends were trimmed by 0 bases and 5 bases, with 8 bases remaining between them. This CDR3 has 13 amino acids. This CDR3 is CSVEDWQDNEQFF. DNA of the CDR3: TGCAGCGTTGAAGATTGGCAGGACAATGAGCAGTTCTTC.

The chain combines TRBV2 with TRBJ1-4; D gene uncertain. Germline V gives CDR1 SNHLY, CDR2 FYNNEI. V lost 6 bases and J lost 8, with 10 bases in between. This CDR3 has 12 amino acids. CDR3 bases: TGTGCCAGCAGGGGAATGGGGGAAAAACTGTTTTTT. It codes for CASRGMGEKLFF.

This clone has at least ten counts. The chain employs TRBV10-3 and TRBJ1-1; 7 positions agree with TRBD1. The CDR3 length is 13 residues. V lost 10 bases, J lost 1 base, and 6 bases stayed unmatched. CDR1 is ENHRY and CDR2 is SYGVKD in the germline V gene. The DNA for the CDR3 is TGTGCCACCTTGACAGGGCCGAACACTGAAGCTTTCTTT. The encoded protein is CATLTGPNTEAFF.